These 26 T cell receptor beta chains were all obtained from the same sample, sequenced in a study of cytomegalovirus exposure and HLA in healthy donors. The PCR was carried out with 60 Vbeta primers and 13 Jbeta primers. The repertoire was sequenced with immunoSEQ multiplex PCR; TCRdb's copy has only in-frame clones and lacks some. The sample has under 110,000 clones; over 70% are singletons. What was sequenced was PBMCs. The source is a boy aged 10-17 years in good health and CMV-seronegative.

The chain joins TRBV15 to TRBJ2-1; D is possibly TRBD1 (6 bases). CDR1 is LNHNV and CDR2 is YYDKDF in the germline V gene (reference sequence). The CDR3 sequence is 16 residues long. V gave up 5 bases and J gave up 0 bases, with 14 bases separating them. Here the CDR3 reads CATSPYRVSSYNEQFF. Here the CDR3 DNA reads TGTGCCACCAGCCCATACAGGGTTAGCTCCTACAATGAGCAGTTCTTC.

This chain links TRBV4-1 with TRBJ2-5; weak D call: TRBD1 (5 bases). Germline assignment: CDR1 MGHRA and CDR2 YSYEKL. The length of the CDR3 is 15 residues. Trimming left V 4 bases short and J 3 bases short, with 15 bases between. The CDR3 DNA follows: TGCGCCAGCAGCCCTAGGGCAGGGAAGAAAGAGACCCAGTACTTC. Protein product: CASSPRAGKKETQYF.

V gene TRBV7-9 combines with J gene TRBJ2-5; TRBD1 matches 9 bases. Trimming took 4 bases from V and 4 from J; bases not matched to a gene: 4. This CDR3 is 14 amino acids long. The V gene's germline CDR1 is SEHNR and CDR2 FQNEAQ (reference sequence). Written as DNA, the CDR3 is TGTGCCAGCAGCTCGGACAGGGGAAGAGAGACCCAGTACTTC. This gives the protein CASSSDRGRETQYF.

This clone has only one observation. V is TRBV5-1 and J is TRBJ1-4, with 10 bases lining up with TRBD1. Germline assignment: CDR1 SGHRS and CDR2 YFSETQ. This CDR3 spans 16 amino acids. V was pared by 7 bases and J by 0 bases, with 6 bases of the junction left unmatched. The CDR3 DNA follows: TGCGCCAGCTTAAGAGGGACAGGGGCAACTAATGAAAAACTGTTTTTT. It codes for CASLRGTGATNEKLFF.

This clone was observed once. This sequence joins TRBV29-1 and TRBJ2-3, with D possibly matching TRBD2 (7 bases). The germline V gene has CDR1 SQVTM and CDR2 ANQGSEA. This CDR3 contains 15 residues. Trimming removed 4 bases at V and 2 bases at J, with 16 bases between. Written as DNA, the CDR3 is TGCAGCGTTGTAAAAGGGGGGGCAAACACAGATACGCAGTATTTT. Translating gives CSVVKGGANTDTQYF.

J is TRBJ2-7 and V is TRBV6-1; maybe TRBD2 (5 bases). Germline lookup yields CDR1 MNHNS and CDR2 SASEGT. The CDR3 is made up of 15 amino acids. Deletions cut 6 bases from V and 0 bases from J, with 15 bases between. The CDR3 protein is CASRRGGLSSYEQYF. DNA for the CDR3: TGTGCCAGCAGAAGAGGAGGATTAAGCTCCTACGAGCAGTACTTC.

V is TRBV19 and J is TRBJ1-2; 7 bases agree with TRBD1. Per the germline V gene, CDR1 is LNHDA and CDR2 is SQIVND (reference sequence). This CDR3 region has 15 residues. Unmatched junction bases numbered 7, after V lost 3 bases and J lost 3 bases. In DNA, the CDR3 is TGTGCCAGTAGTATCGCCAGGGGGGCGGACTATGGCTACACCTTC. It specifies CASSIARGADYGYTF.

This chain uses TRBV7-9 with TRBJ1-5; tentative D call: TRBD1 (5 bases). The CDR3 runs to 14 residues. Between the trimmed V and J ends, which lost 6 bases and 3 bases, there was a span of 12 bases. The V gene's germline CDR1 is SEHNR and CDR2 FQNEAQ (reference sequence). CDR3 sequence: CASSLDTANQPQHF. The CDR3 coding sequence is TGTGCCAGCAGTCTGGACACCGCCAATCAGCCCCAGCATTTT.

This chain uses TRBV27 with TRBJ1-3; 7 positions agree with TRBD1. Germline V gene lookup returns CDR1 MNHEY and CDR2 SMNVEV (reference sequence). J was trimmed by 1 base and V by 0 bases; bases with no gene match: 0. The CDR3 covers 15 residues. The CDR3 coding sequence is TGTGCCAGCAGTTTATCGACAGGGTCTGGAAACACCATATATTTT. It encodes CASSLSTGSGNTIYF.

This CDR3 is CASSQEERAGEAKTGNTIYF. CDR3 DNA: TGCGCCAGCAGTCAGGAGGAGAGAGCGGGAGAAGCCAAAACTGGAAACACCATATATTTT. The chain carries TRBV23-1 and TRBJ1-3; no clear D. TRBV23-1 is known as an ORF, though its function is uncertain. The CDR3 is made up of 20 amino acids. Trimming left V 3 bases short and J 2 bases short, with 26 bases between.

J is TRBJ2-3 and V is TRBV5-4, with no clear D. V was pared by 4 bases and J by 0 bases, with 3 bases between. CDR3 length: 12 residues. Germline V CDR1 and CDR2: SGHNT, YYREEE (reference sequence). CDR3 sequence reads: CASSLSTDTQYF. The CDR3 region has the DNA TGTGCCAGCAGCCTCAGCACAGATACGCAGTATTTT.

Here the CDR3 reads CASGLDADTGYTF. In DNA, the CDR3 is TGCGCCAGCGGTTTAGACGCGGACACTGGCTACACCTTC. The genes are TRBV5-1 and TRBJ1-2; D perhaps matches TRBD1 (5 bases). V dropped 7 bases and J dropped 7 bases, with 17 bases sitting between them. Germline CDR1 is SGHRS and CDR2 is YFSETQ. The CDR3 has 13 amino acids.

The CDR3 coding sequence is TGTGCCAGCAGCTCAGGACAGGCCTTAAATGAAAAACTGTTTTTT. It codes for CASSSGQALNEKLFF. V usage is TRBV11-2 and J usage is TRBJ1-4; TRBD1 matches at 7 bases. Trimming removed 4 bases from V and 5 bases from J; junction bases left unmatched: 7. Germline V gene lookup returns CDR1 SGHAT and CDR2 FQNNGV. The CDR3 is made up of 15 amino acids.

This clone has just one count. The chain links TRBV2 to TRBJ2-1; 9 nucleotides agree with TRBD2. The V gene's germline CDR1 is SNHLY and CDR2 FYNNEI. V dropped 5 bases and J dropped 15; count of bases not matched to a gene: 14. This CDR3 spans 14 amino acids. DNA of the CDR3: TGTGCCAGCAGTCCAGTAGCGGGAGACCCTTATTGGTTCTTC. It codes for CASSPVAGDPYWFF.

The V and J genes are TRBV7-3 and TRBJ2-2; D remains ambiguous. V shed 5 bases and J shed 5 bases, with 9 bases lying between them. This CDR3 comprises 13 residues. CDR1 is SGHTA, CDR2 FQGTGA, per germline. As DNA, the CDR3 is TGTGCCAGCAGCCAAAGCATGACCGGGGAGCTGTTTTTT. It specifies CASSQSMTGELFF.

V gene TRBV5-1 combines with J gene TRBJ1-1; D ambiguous. Per germline, CDR1 SGHRS and CDR2 YFSETQ. V lost 6 bases, J lost 6 bases, and 18 bases lay in between. The CDR3 is made up of 14 amino acids. The CDR3: CASMVNPGTPEAFF. CDR3 DNA sequence: TGCGCCAGCATGGTAAACCCAGGTACACCTGAAGCTTTCTTT.

This clone was picked up one time. The rearrangement links TRBV6-5 to TRBJ2-3, with a weak D call TRBD2 (6 bases). Germline V gives CDR1 MNHEY, CDR2 SVGAGI. The CDR3 totals 14 residues. Trimming stripped 0 bases from V and 5 bases from J, with 9 bases between. In nucleotides, the CDR3 is TGTGCCAGCAGTTACTCGACTAGAGGAGATACGCAGTATTTT. Its translation: CASSYSTRGDTQYF.

The chain couples TRBV5-4 to TRBJ2-3, with 13 bases fitting TRBD2. Germline CDR1 SGHNT, CDR2 YYREEE (reference sequence). V dropped 4 bases and J dropped 4; count of bases not matched to a gene: 3. This CDR3 contains 15 residues. Written as DNA, the CDR3 is TGTGCCAGCAGCGCCACTAGCGGGGGGGCAGATACGCAGTATTTT. Its translation: CASSATSGGADTQYF.

The J gene is TRBJ2-3, the V gene TRBV5-6; the D is unclear. CDR3 size: 14 residues. Germline-derived CDR1 and CDR2 are SGHDT and YYEEEE. With 3 bases removed from V and 0 bases from J, the gap between germline ends came to 8 bases. The CDR3 loop is CASSYYRSTDTQYF. DNA of the CDR3: TGTGCCAGCAGCTACTACCGCAGCACAGATACGCAGTATTTT.

V usage is TRBV5-6 and J usage is TRBJ1-6, with D hard to call. This CDR3 has 13 amino acids. Trimming removed 1 base from V and 10 bases from J, with 9 bases in between. Germline V gene lookup returns CDR1 SGHDT and CDR2 YYEEEE. The CDR3: CASSLTSRSPLHF. In nucleotides, the CDR3 is TGTGCCAGCAGCTTGACCTCTAGGTCACCCCTCCACTTT.

The J gene is TRBJ2-1, the V gene TRBV11-2, with 9 bases lining up with TRBD1. The CDR3 contains 19 residues. Looked up from germline, CDR1 is SGHAT and CDR2 is FQNNGV. V lost 0 bases to trimming and J lost 7 bases; unmatched junction nucleotides: 16. The DNA of the CDR3 is TGTGCCAGCAGCTTAGATCGGTTCGCGGGACAGGGATACGGGAATGAGCAGTTCTTC. Translating gives CASSLDRFAGQGYGNEQFF.

The V call is TRBV7-7, the J call TRBJ1-1; TRBD1 might be the D (5 bases). V lost 5 bases to trimming and J lost 5 bases, with 18 bases between them. Germline V gene data show CDR1 as SSHAT and CDR2 as FNYEAQ (reference sequence). The CDR3 covers 15 residues. The DNA of the CDR3 is TGTGCCAGCAGCCCAGGGCCATCCCTCGGGACTGAAGCTTTCTTT. Its protein is CASSPGPSLGTEAFF.

This chain joins TRBV7-9 and TRBJ2-2, with TRBD2 identical over 14 bases. V was clipped by 7 bases and J by 5 bases; unmatched bases: 6. The CDR3 loop spans 16 amino acids. Germline CDR1 reads SEHNR; CDR2 reads FQNEAQ (reference sequence). The CDR3 protein is CASNSGLAGGTGELFF. The CDR3 nucleotides read TGTGCCAGCAACTCAGGACTAGCGGGGGGTACCGGGGAGCTGTTTTTT.

The gene calls are TRBV11-2 and TRBJ2-7; D possibly corresponds to TRBD1 (6 bases). The CDR3 runs to 17 residues. The V gene's germline CDR1 is SGHAT and CDR2 FQNNGV. V gave up 0 bases and J gave up 0 bases, with 15 bases separating them. The CDR3 region is CASSLEGIKDSSYEQYF. Here the CDR3 DNA reads TGTGCCAGCAGCTTAGAGGGGATTAAGGACAGCTCCTACGAGCAGTACTTC.

The chain is built from TRBV2 and TRBJ2-7; TRBD2 matches 8 bases. Germline lookup yields CDR1 SNHLY and CDR2 FYNNEI. The CDR3 sequence is 13 residues long. V lost 1 base to trimming and J lost 7 bases; unmatched junction nucleotides: 3. CDR3: CASSEERGREQYF. CDR3 bases: TGTGCCAGCAGTGAAGAGCGGGGGAGAGAGCAGTACTTC.

This clone was found a few times. This sample also contains other DNA sequences that code for the same CDR3. This sequence joins TRBV5-1 and TRBJ2-2, with D uncertain. From germline, CDR1 is SGHRS and CDR2 YFSETQ. The CDR3 contains 14 residues. Trimming took 8 bases from V and 1 from J, leaving 12 bases between them. The CDR3 DNA is TGCGCCAGTTCCCTTGGGCAGAACACCGGGGAGCTGTTTTTT. It specifies CASSLGQNTGELFF. Full variable domain (rest looked up from reference TRBV5-1 and TRBJ2-2): KAGVTQTPRYLIKTRGQQVTLSCSPISGHRSVSWYQQTPGQGLQFLFEYFSETQRNKGNFPGRFSGRQFSNSRSEMNVSTLELGDSALYLCASSLGQNTGELFFGEGSRLTVL.